The 19 T cell receptor beta chains listed next were all sequenced from one sample in a study of CD8 T cells in ankylosing spondylitis. TCRdb reprocessed the 5' RACE reads with MiXCR, giving one entry per CDR3 protein. This sample has approximately 340,000 distinct CDR3 sequences, with roughly 14% found just once. The sequenced sample was blood, either unsorted or a sorted T cell fraction (not recorded which). The receptors derive from a male donor with ankylosing spondylitis or in good health (not recorded which).

V is TRBV5-1 and J is TRBJ2-7; D gene uncertain. The CDR3 length is 13 residues. Germline V gene lookup returns CDR1 SGHRS and CDR2 YFSETQ. Between the trimmed V and J ends, which lost 1 base and 1 base, there was a span of 6 bases. This chain's CDR3 is CASSLIISYEQYF. Here the CDR3 DNA reads TGCGCCAGCAGCTTGATTATTTCCTACGAGCAGTACTTC.

This clonotype was observed at least ten times. The chain combines TRBV5-1 with TRBJ1-5, with a tentative D call TRBD1 (6 bases). This CDR3 contains 15 residues. Deletions cut 0 bases from V and 7 bases from J, with 14 bases between. Germline V gives CDR1 SGHRS, CDR2 YFSETQ. Here the CDR3 DNA reads TGCGCCAGCAGCTTGGGGGCAGGGGCGGACCAGCCCCAGCATTTT. Translation gives CASSLGAGADQPQHF.

This clonotype has just a few counts. The V gene is TRBV27, the J gene TRBJ2-1, with D unresolved. There are 14 residues in the CDR3. Per germline, CDR1 MNHEY and CDR2 SMNVEV (reference sequence). The V and J ends lost 4 bases and 10 bases respectively, with 17 bases between them. The CDR3 loop is CASSSSRLHREQFF. The CDR3 DNA is TGTGCCAGCAGTTCCTCTCGACTTCATCGGGAGCAGTTCTTC.

V and J are TRBV7-9 and TRBJ2-5, with D perhaps matching TRBD2 (6 bases). Germline V CDR1 and CDR2: SEHNR, FQNEAQ (reference sequence). The CDR3 is 15 residues long. With 8 bases removed from V and 1 base from J, the gap between germline ends came to 17 bases. CDR3 protein: CASDWGDGSQETQYF. As DNA, the CDR3 is TGTGCCAGCGACTGGGGGGACGGATCCCAAGAGACCCAGTACTTC. The whole variable domain, remainder taken from reference TRBV7-9 and TRBJ2-5, is DTGVSQNPRHKITKRGQNVTFRCDPISEHNRLYWYRQTLGQGPEFLTYFQNEAQLEKSRLLSDRFSAERPKGSFSTLEIQRTEQGDSAMYLCASDWGDGSQETQYFGPGTRLLVL.

This rearrangement joins TRBV29-1 to TRBJ2-7; no firm D call. Germline V gene sequence: CDR1 SQVTM, CDR2 ANQGSEA. Trimming took off 3 bases at V and 3 bases at J, with 12 bases between the two ends. There are 13 residues in the CDR3. CDR3 region: CSVDKGNRYEQYF. The CDR3 DNA sequence: TGCAGCGTTGATAAGGGAAATCGCTACGAGCAGTACTTC.

The genes are TRBV10-3 and TRBJ1-1; possible D gene TRBD1, 5 bases. The CDR3 extends over 13 amino acids. CDR1 is ENHRY and CDR2 is SYGVKD in the germline V gene. Between the trimmed V and J ends, which lost 10 bases and 1 base, there was a span of 13 bases. The CDR3 sequence: CATSWGTNTEAFF. In DNA form, the CDR3 reads TGTGCCACGTCATGGGGGACGAACACTGAAGCTTTCTTT.

The chain joins TRBV5-1 to TRBJ2-7; maybe TRBD1 (5 bases). The V end lost 5 bases, the J end lost 0 bases, and 12 bases lay between the germline ends. Germline V gives CDR1 SGHRS, CDR2 YFSETQ. This CDR3 region has 14 residues. The CDR3, as DNA: TGCGCCAGCAGAGGGGTCTTACTCTCCTACGAGCAGTACTTC. Residues: CASRGVLLSYEQYF.

The rearrangement joins TRBV20-1 to TRBJ1-2; D gene uncertain. The germline CDR1 and CDR2 sequences are DFQATT and SNEGSKA (reference sequence). This CDR3 region has 9 residues. The ends were cut back, 6 bases at V and 7 bases at J, with 6 bases in the middle. DNA for the CDR3: TGCAGTGCCCCTATTGGCTACACCTTC. As protein: CSAPIGYTF.

In this sample, this clonotype turned up a few times. The chain is built from TRBV3-1 and TRBJ1-2, with TRBD1 identical over 7 bases. J lost 1 base, V lost 5 bases, and 7 bases had no gene match. CDR3 length: 15 residues. Per germline, CDR1 LGHDT and CDR2 YNNKEL (reference sequence). CDR3 in amino acids: CASSSRDSYNYGYTF. CDR3 bases: TGTGCCAGCAGCTCTCGGGACAGCTATAACTATGGCTACACCTTC.

V usage is TRBV11-1 and J usage is TRBJ2-2, with no clear D. Trimming pared 1 base from V and 7 bases from J, leaving 10 bases between. This CDR3 has 14 amino acids. Germline lookup yields CDR1 SGHAT and CDR2 FQDESV (reference sequence). The CDR3 is CASSLEPKGGELFF. DNA for the CDR3: TGTGCCAGCAGCTTAGAGCCCAAGGGCGGGGAGCTGTTTTTT.

The chain is built from TRBV7-8 and TRBJ2-1, with 11 bases matching TRBD2. The CDR3 runs to 17 residues. Losses at the gene ends were 5 bases for V and 6 bases for J; bases not matched to a gene: 12. The germline CDR1 and CDR2 sequences are SGHVS and FQNEAQ. CDR3 region: CASSPTRLAGGPNEQFF. For the CDR3, the DNA is TGTGCCAGCAGCCCCACTAGGCTAGCGGGGGGTCCCAATGAGCAGTTCTTC.

This chain uses TRBV5-1 with TRBJ2-7; 8 bases are a match to TRBD2. Germline CDR1 reads SGHRS; CDR2 reads YFSETQ. The CDR3 is 13 residues long. The ends lost 7 bases at V and 5 bases at J; junction bases unmatched: 8. In DNA, the CDR3 is TGCGCCAGCTCCGGGGGGGGGCTCGACGAGCAGTACTTC. Protein product: CASSGGGLDEQYF.

V and J are TRBV19 and TRBJ1-5; D possibly corresponds to TRBD1 (6 bases). This CDR3 spans 15 amino acids. The V and J ends lost 5 bases and 9 bases respectively, with 20 bases between them. Germline CDR1 is LNHDA and CDR2 is SQIVND (reference sequence). CDR3 sequence (DNA): TGTGCCAGTAGTCCGGAGGGACACCGCGATTGGCCCCAGCATTTT. This gives the protein CASSPEGHRDWPQHF.

CDR3 DNA: TGTGCCAGCTCACCTCTAGGGGAGCCGGGGGGAGAGCAGTTCTTC. It translates to CASSPLGEPGGEQFF. The chain uses TRBV18 and TRBJ2-1; 7 bases agree with TRBD2. Germline V gene data show CDR1 as KGHSH and CDR2 as LQKENI. The CDR3 sequence is 15 residues long. V shed 3 bases and J 10 bases; nucleotides not matched to a gene: 12.

This clonotype was picked up a small number of times. CDR3 coding DNA: TGTGCCAGCAGTCCCCGACAGGGAATGGGCAATTCACCCCTCCACTTT. Amino acids: CASSPRQGMGNSPLHF. The chain employs TRBV6-1 and TRBJ1-6; TRBD1 matches 7 bases. The CDR3 length is 16 residues. In germline, CDR1 is MNHNS, CDR2 SASEGT. The V gene end was trimmed by 5 bases and the J gene end by 7 bases; junction bases not matched to a gene: 11.

The CDR3 sequence: CASSLSGGASYEQYF. Here the CDR3 DNA reads TGTGCCAGCAGCCTCAGCGGGGGCGCGTCCTACGAGCAGTACTTC. The genes are TRBV4-2 and TRBJ2-7; 8 bases match TRBD2. The CDR3 has 15 amino acids. The V segment lost 4 bases and the J segment 1 base; nucleotides outside the gene matches: 6. Germline V gene data show CDR1 as LGHNA and CDR2 as YNFKEQ.

A few counts support this clonotype. The chain has TRBV10-3 and TRBJ1-5, with D unresolved. This CDR3 is 12 amino acids long. Germline V gene sequence: CDR1 ENHRY, CDR2 SYGVKD. Trimming took off 2 bases at V and 4 bases at J, with 3 bases between the two ends. CDR3: CAISEGNQPQHF. The CDR3 DNA follows: TGTGCCATCAGTGAGGGAAATCAGCCCCAGCATTTT.

CDR3 protein: CASSGDRASSYNEQFF. The CDR3, as DNA: TGTGCCAGCAGCGGGGACAGGGCTAGCTCCTACAATGAGCAGTTCTTC. The chain carries TRBV5-6 and TRBJ2-1, with 9 bases matching TRBD1. CDR3 length: 16 amino acids. Germline values: CDR1 SGHDT, CDR2 YYEEEE. The V segment lost 4 bases and the J segment 0 bases; nucleotides outside the gene matches: 5.

This clonotype was seen repeatedly, ten times or more. J is TRBJ1-2 and V is TRBV4-1; 7 positions agree with TRBD1. This CDR3 spans 13 amino acids. With V trimmed by 4 bases and J by 6 bases, 5 bases remained unmatched. In germline, CDR1 is MGHRA, CDR2 YSYEKL. The CDR3 DNA reads TGCGCCAGCAGCCGACAGGGAGGGAATGGCTACACCTTC. As protein: CASSRQGGNGYTF.